This TCR beta chain was identified during a study of patients and donors after allogeneic stem cell transplantation (dated by TCRdb to between 2020 and 2021). CDR1 is given as SGHVT and CDR2 as SQSDAQ, both from the germline V gene. V loses 2 bases, J loses 3 bases, and the germline ends lie 19 bases apart. The CDR3 goes from the cysteine to the phenylalanine over 18 residues. Of all the DNA, just the CDR3 is kept, 54 bases in frame from base 1. Points on this clonotype: The antigen this receptor binds is unknown. Per-nucleotide qualities are absent, and no much larger clonotype sits a single base away.

Library prep was done by RT-PCR. Sequenced using a NextSeq 550. TCRdb handled the public reads itself, with Q25 trimming in fastp and clone calling in MiXCR, and kept productive beta chains. One record per CDR3 amino acid sequence lists the most common genes and DNA. The table for this sample lists 200,000 to 250,000 distinct CDR3 sequences; approximately 14% of them were counted only once. The ten largest make up more than 9% of the sample. Sample: blood, either unsorted or a sorted T cell fraction (not recorded which). The sequence was obtained from a human donor who was either an allogeneic HSCT recipient or a stem cell or donor lymphocyte infusion donor (not recorded which). It is not recorded whose cells these are; they may come from a transplant donor. The rearrangement joined TRBV7-4 to TRBJ1-4; TRBD1 is a possible D gene, resting on 6 matching bases. The CDR3 region reads CASSLNTNQGRANEKLFF. The nucleotides read TGTGCCAGCAGCTTAAATACCAATCAGGGGCGGGCTAATGAAAAACTGTTTTTT.